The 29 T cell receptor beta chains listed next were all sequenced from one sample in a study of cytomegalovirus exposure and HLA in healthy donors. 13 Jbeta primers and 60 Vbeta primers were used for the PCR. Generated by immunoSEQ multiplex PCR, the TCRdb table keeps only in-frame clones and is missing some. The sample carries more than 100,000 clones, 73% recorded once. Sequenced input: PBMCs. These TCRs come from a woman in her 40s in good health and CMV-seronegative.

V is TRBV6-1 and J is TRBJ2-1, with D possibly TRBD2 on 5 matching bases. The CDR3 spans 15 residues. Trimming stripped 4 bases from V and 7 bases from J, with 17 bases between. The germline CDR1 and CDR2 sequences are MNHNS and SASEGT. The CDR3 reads CASSVETTPWNEQFF. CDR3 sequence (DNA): TGTGCCAGCAGTGTCGAGACTACCCCTTGGAATGAGCAGTTCTTC.

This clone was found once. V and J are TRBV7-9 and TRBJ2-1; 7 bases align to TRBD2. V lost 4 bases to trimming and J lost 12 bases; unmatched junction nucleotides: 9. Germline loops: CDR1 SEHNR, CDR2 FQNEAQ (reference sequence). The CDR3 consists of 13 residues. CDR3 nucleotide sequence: TGTGCCAGCAGCTCTGACCGGGACTACGGGCAGTTCTTC. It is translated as CASSSDRDYGQFF.

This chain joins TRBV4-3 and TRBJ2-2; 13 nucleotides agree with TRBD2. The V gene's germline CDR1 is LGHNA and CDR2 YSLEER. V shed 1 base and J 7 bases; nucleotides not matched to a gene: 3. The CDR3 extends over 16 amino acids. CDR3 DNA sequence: TGCGCCAGCAGCCAAGGGACTAGCGGGGGAGTCGGGGAGCTGTTTTTT. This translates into CASSQGTSGGVGELFF.

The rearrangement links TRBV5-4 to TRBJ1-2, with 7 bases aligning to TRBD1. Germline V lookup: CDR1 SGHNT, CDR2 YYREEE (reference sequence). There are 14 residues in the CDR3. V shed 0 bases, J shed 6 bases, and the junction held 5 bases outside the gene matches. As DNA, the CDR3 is TGTGCCAGCAGCTTGGTAGGGCAGGGGGATGGCTACACCTTC. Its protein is CASSLVGQGDGYTF.

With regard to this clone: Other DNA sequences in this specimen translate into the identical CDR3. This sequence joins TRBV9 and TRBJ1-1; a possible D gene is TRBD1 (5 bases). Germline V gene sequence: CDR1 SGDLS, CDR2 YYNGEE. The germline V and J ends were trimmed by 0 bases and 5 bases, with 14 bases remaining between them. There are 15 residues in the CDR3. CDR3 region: CASSVAGGAMTEAFF. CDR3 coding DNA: TGTGCCAGCAGCGTAGCTGGAGGGGCGATGACTGAAGCTTTCTTT.

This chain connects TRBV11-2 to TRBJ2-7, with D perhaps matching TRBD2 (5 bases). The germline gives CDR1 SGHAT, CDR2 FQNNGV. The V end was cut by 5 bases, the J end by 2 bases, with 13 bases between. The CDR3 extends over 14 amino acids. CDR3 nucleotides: TGTGCCAGCAGCCAGCGGACGAGACCCTACGAGCAGTACTTC. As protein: CASSQRTRPYEQYF.

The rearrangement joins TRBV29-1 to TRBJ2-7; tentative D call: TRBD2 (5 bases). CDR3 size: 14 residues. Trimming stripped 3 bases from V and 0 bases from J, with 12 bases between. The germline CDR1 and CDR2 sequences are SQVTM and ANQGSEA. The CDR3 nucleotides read TGCAGCGTTGAGGTGTATGGGAGCTCCTACGAGCAGTACTTC. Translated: CSVEVYGSSYEQYF.

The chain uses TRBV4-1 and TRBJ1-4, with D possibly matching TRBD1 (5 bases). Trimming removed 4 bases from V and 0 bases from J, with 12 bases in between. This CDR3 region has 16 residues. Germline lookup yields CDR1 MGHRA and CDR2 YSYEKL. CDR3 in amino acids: CASSRFATATNEKLFF. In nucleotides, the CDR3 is TGCGCCAGCAGCCGCTTTGCGACAGCAACTAATGAAAAACTGTTTTTT.

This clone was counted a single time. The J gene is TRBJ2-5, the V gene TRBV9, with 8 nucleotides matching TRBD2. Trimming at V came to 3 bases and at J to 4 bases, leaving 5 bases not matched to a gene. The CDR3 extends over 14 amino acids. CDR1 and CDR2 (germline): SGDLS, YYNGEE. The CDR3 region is CASSGPGLGETQYF. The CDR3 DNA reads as TGTGCCAGCAGCGGACCGGGACTAGGAGAGACCCAGTACTTC.

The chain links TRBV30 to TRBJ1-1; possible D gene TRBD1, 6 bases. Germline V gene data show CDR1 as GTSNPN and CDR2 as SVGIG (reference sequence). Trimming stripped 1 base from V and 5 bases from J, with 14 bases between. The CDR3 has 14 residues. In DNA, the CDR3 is TGTGCCTGGAGTGGGGCGGGGGCGCGGACTGAAGCTTTCTTT. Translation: CAWSGAGARTEAFF.

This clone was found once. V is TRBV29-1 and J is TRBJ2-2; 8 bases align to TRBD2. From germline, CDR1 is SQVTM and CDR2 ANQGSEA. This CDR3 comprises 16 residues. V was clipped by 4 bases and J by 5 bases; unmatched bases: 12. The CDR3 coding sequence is TGCAGCGTTGCCAACCGGGAGGGCGTCGGGACCGGGGAGCTGTTTTTT. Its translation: CSVANREGVGTGELFF.

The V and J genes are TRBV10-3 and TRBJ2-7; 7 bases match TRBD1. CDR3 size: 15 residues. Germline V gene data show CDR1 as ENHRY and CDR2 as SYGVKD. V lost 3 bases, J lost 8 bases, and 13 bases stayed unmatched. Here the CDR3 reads CAISDLGTDAAKQYF. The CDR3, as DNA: TGTGCCATCAGTGACCTTGGGACAGACGCCGCTAAGCAGTACTTC.

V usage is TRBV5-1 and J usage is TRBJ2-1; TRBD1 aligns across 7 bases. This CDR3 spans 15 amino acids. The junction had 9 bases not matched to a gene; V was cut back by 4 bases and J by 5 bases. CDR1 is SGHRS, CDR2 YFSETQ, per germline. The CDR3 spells CASSTPTGSNNEQFF. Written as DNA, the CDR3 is TGCGCCAGCAGCACCCCGACAGGGTCTAACAATGAGCAGTTCTTC.

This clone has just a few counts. CDR3 region: CASSQSSGGYNEQFF. The CDR3 coding sequence is TGCGCCAGCAGCCAGTCTAGCGGGGGTTACAATGAGCAGTTCTTC. This rearrangement joins TRBV4-1 to TRBJ2-1, with TRBD2 matching over 10 bases. The CDR3 covers 15 residues. Trimming took 3 bases from V and 4 from J; bases not matched to a gene: 3. Germline V gene sequence: CDR1 MGHRA, CDR2 YSYEKL.

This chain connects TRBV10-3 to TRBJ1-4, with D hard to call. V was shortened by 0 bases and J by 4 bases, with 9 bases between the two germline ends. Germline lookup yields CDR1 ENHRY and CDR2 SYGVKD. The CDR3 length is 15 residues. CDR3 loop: CAISESTGDNEKLFF. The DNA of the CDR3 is TGTGCCATCAGTGAGTCTACGGGAGATAATGAAAAACTGTTTTTT.

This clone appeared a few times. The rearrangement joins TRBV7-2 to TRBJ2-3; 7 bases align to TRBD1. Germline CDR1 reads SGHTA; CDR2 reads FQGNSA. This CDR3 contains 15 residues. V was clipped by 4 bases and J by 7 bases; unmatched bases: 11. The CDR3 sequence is CASSSQSTGENTQYF. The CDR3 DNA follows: TGTGCCAGCAGCTCCCAGTCTACAGGGGAAAATACGCAGTATTTT.

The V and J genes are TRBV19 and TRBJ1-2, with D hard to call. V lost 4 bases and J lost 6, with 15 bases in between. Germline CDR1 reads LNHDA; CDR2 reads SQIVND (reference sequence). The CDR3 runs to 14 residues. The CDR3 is CASSTTGVLDGYTF. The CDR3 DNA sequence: TGTGCCAGTAGTACCACCGGAGTCCTGGATGGCTACACCTTC.

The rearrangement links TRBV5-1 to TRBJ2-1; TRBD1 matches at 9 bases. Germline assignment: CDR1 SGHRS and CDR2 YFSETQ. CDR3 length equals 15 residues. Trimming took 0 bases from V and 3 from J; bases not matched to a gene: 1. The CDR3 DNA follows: TGCGCCAGCAGCTTGGAGGGACAGGGCTACAATGAGCAGTTCTTC. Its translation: CASSLEGQGYNEQFF.

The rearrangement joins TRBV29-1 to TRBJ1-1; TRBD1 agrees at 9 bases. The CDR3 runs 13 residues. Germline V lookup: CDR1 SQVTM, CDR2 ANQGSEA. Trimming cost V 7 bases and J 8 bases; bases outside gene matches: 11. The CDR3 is CSGDTGGGSEAFF. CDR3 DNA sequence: TGCAGCGGGGACACAGGGGGCGGTTCGGAAGCTTTCTTT.

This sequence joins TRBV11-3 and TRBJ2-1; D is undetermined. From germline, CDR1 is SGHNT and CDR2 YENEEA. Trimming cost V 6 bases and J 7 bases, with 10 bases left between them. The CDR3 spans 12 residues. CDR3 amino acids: CASSLSRNEQFF. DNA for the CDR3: TGTGCCAGCAGTCTTAGTCGAAATGAGCAGTTCTTC.

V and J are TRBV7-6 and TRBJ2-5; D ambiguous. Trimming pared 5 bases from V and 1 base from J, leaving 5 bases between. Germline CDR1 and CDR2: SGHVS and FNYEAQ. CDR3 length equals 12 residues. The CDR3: CASSRGQETQYF. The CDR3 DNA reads TGTGCCAGCAGCCGCGGCCAAGAGACCCAGTACTTC.

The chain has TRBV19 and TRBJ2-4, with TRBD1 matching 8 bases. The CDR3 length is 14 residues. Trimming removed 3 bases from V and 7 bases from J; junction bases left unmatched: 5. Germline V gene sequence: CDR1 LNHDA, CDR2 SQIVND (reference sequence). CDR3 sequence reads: CASSIPGGPNIQYF. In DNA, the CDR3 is TGTGCCAGTAGTATCCCAGGGGGCCCGAACATTCAGTACTTC.

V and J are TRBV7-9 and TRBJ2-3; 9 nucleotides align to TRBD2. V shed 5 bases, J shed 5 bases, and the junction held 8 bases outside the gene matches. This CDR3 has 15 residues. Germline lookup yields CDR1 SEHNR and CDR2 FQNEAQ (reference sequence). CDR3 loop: CASSPLAGGLDTQYF. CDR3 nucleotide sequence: TGTGCCAGCAGCCCGCTGGCGGGGGGGCTAGATACGCAGTATTTT.

The CDR3 spells CSVEEQGITDTQYF. CDR3 DNA sequence: TGCAGCGTTGAAGAGCAGGGGATCACAGATACGCAGTATTTT. The chain couples TRBV29-1 to TRBJ2-3; the D gene is possibly TRBD1 (6 bases). Germline V lookup: CDR1 SQVTM, CDR2 ANQGSEA. This CDR3 region has 14 residues. V was clipped by 0 bases and J by 2 bases, with 9 bases between them.

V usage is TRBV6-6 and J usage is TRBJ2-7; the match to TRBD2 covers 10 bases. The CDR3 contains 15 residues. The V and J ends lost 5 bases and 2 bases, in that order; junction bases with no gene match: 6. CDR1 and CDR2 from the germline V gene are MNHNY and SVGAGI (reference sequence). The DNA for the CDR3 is TGTGCCAGCAGTACCGGACTAGCGGAGCCCTACGAGCAGTACTTC. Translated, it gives CASSTGLAEPYEQYF.

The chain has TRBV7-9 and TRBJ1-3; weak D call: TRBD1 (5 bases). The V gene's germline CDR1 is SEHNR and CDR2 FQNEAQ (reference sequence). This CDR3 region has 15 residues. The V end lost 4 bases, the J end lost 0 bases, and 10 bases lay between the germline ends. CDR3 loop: CASSSDSPSGNTIYF. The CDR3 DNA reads TGTGCCAGCAGCTCAGACAGTCCCTCTGGAAACACCATATATTTT.

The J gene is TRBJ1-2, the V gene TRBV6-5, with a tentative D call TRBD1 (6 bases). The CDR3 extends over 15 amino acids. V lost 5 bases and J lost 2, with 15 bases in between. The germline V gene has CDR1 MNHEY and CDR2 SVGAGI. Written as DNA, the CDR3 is TGTGCCAGCAGTCAACAGGGTACAGTGAACTATGGCTACACCTTC. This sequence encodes CASSQQGTVNYGYTF.

This chain's CDR3 is CASSLRDSIYGYTF. DNA for the CDR3: TGTGCCAGCAGCTTGCGGGACAGCATCTATGGCTACACCTTC. This rearrangement joins TRBV7-2 to TRBJ1-2, with 7 bases lining up with TRBD1. Unmatched junction bases numbered 5, after V lost 3 bases and J lost 4 bases. Germline-derived CDR1 and CDR2 are SGHTA and FQGNSA. The CDR3 contains 14 residues.

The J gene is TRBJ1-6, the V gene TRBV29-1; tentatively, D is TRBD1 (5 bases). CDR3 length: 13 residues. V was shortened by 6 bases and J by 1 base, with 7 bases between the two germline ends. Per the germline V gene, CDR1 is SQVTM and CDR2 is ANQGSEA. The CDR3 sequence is CSVGLSYNSPLHF. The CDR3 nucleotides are TGCAGCGTGGGGCTTTCCTATAATTCACCCCTCCACTTT.